These T cell receptor beta chains were read from a single sample in a study of shared clonotypes between healthy human individuals. Produced via immunoSEQ multiplex PCR; TCRdb's table is partial and in-frame only. This sample has more than 2,000,000 clones; more than 80% occur once, and the top ten carry under 0.45%. Material: naive CD4+ T cells from PBMCs. The receptors here all came from a man aged 18-30 years in good health. Some clones in this sample may be carry-over from other donors' samples. CDR3s include the opening cysteine and the closing phenylalanine or tryptophan. D genes are given only for firm matches. Size values are once, few and many counts, or a class for expanded clones, and some rows have none.

j_gene | d_gene | abundance | v_gene | CDR3nt | CDR3aa
TRBJ2-7 | NA | NA | TRBV18 | TGTGCCAGCTCACCTACCCAGACAGGGGAGGGTGGTGAGCAGTACTTC | CASSPTQTGEGGEQYF
TRBJ2-2 | NA | NA | TRBV21-1 | TGTGCCAGCAGCAAAGTTGGGACTAGCGGGAGGTCCGCGAACACCGGGGAGCTGTTTTTT | CASSKVGTSGRSANTGELFF
TRBJ1-2 | NA | NA | TRBV7-9 | TGTGCCAGCAGCCACGACAGTATGGTGGGCTACACCTTC | CASSHDSMVGYTF
TRBJ1-1 | NA | NA | TRBV7-2 | TGTGCCAGCAGCTTATTAACGGTGAACACTGAAGCTTTCTTT | CASSLLTVNTEAFF
TRBJ1-4 | NA | NA | TRBV5-4 | TGTGCCAGCAGCTTGGGAGGGTTTACAACTAATGAAAAACTGTTTTTT | CASSLGGFTTNEKLFF
TRBJ2-7 | TRBD2 | NA | TRBV9 | TGTGCCAGCAGCGCCGTACTAGCGATCTCCTACGAGCAGTACTTC | CASSAVLAISYEQYF
TRBJ1-2 | NA | NA | TRBV5-4 | TGTGCCAGCAGCCAAATCGGAGAGAGGACTGGAGGGAACTACACCTTC | CASSQIGERTGGNYTF
TRBJ1-1 | NA | NA | TRBV27 | TGTGCCAGCAGTTTCCACCAGGGTTCTGGCACTGAAGCTTTCTTT | CASSFHQGSGTEAFF
TRBJ2-7 | NA | NA | TRBV4-1 | TGCGCCAGCAGCCAAGGTTTCTTTACACGGGATGGAGGGTCCGAGCAGTACTTC | CASSQGFFTRDGGSEQYF
TRBJ1-1 | NA | few | TRBV7-9 | TGTGCCAGCAGCCCGGCCCTCGGACAGTCTACCAACACTGAAGCTTTCTTT | CASSPALGQSTNTEAFF
TRBJ1-5 | TRBD1 | NA | TRBV6-1 | TGTGCCAGCAAGGGCAGGGGGAGCAATCAGCCCCAGCATTTT | CASKGRGSNQPQHF
TRBJ2-2 | TRBD1 | NA | TRBV10-3 | TGTGCCATCACTCCCCACCCCGGGACAGCGAACACCGGGGAGCTGTTTTTT | CAITPHPGTANTGELFF
TRBJ2-1 | NA | NA | TRBV2 | TGTGCCAGCAGTCGGGAGTTGATTTACAATGAGCAGTTCTTC | CASSRELIYNEQFF
TRBJ1-1 | TRBD1 | NA | TRBV6-5 | TGTGCCAGCAGTTACGGGACAGGGGTGAACACTGAAGCTTTCTTT | CASSYGTGVNTEAFF
TRBJ1-5 | NA | once | TRBV28 | TGTGCCAGCAGTTCCCCCTCCGGGCGGGAGGTATTCAATCAGCCCCAGCATTTT | CASSSPSGREVFNQPQHF
TRBJ1-2 | TRBD1 | NA | TRBV30 | TGTGCCTGGAGTCGGGACAGTAATGGCTACACCTTC | CAWSRDSNGYTF
TRBJ1-1 | NA | NA | TRBV29-1 | TGCAGCGTTGTGAGGTTGTTTGGGACTGAAGCTTTCTTT | CSVVRLFGTEAFF
TRBJ2-3 | TRBD2 | NA | TRBV15 | TGTGCCACCAGCCTGACTAGCGGGGGGGATACGCAGTATTTT | CATSLTSGGDTQYF
TRBJ2-1 | NA | once | TRBV1 | TGCACCAGCAGCCAAGATCTCCGCTGTTTACCTATAAGGTTCTTC | CTSSQDLRCLPIRFF
TRBJ1-2 | TRBD1 | NA | TRBV5-1 | TGCGCCAGCAGCCCTCGGGACAGGCACTATGGCTACACCTTC | CASSPRDRHYGYTF
TRBJ2-7 | TRBD2 | once | TRBV27 | TGTGCCAGCCGGGGACTAGCGGGGGGCTCCTACGAGCAGTACTTC | CASRGLAGGSYEQYF
TRBJ2-3 | TRBD2 | NA | TRBV5-1 | TGCGCCAGCAGCCTTCCTAGCGGGACAAGCACAGATACGCAGTATTTT | CASSLPSGTSTDTQYF
TRBJ2-5 | NA | NA | TRBV30 | TGTGCCTGGAATTCGGGGGAGACCCAGTACTTC | CAWNSGETQYF
TRBJ1-4 | TRBD1 | NA | TRBV18 | TGTGCCAGCTCACCGACAGGGGGTCCCAATGAAAAACTGTTTTTT | CASSPTGGPNEKLFF
TRBJ2-3 | NA | NA | TRBV14 | TGTGCCAGCAGCCCGGACAGTTGGAGCACAGATACGCAGTATTTT | CASSPDSWSTDTQYF
TRBJ1-1 | NA | NA | TRBV28 | TGTGCCAGCACCTTTTATGGGGGGGACACTGAAGCTTTCTTT | CASTFYGGDTEAFF
TRBJ1-4 | NA | NA | TRBV27 | TGTGCCAGCAGTTCCCTGGGTGAAAAACTGTTTTTT | CASSSLGEKLFF
TRBJ1-5 | NA | NA | TRBV28 | TGTGCCAGCGGGGGGGAAGGTCAGCCCCAGCATTTT | CASGGEGQPQHF
TRBJ2-2 | NA | NA | TRBV7-9 | TGTGCCAGCAGCTTCGAAAAGAACACCGGGGAGCTGTTTTTT | CASSFEKNTGELFF
TRBJ2-1 | NA | NA | TRBV7-2 | TGTGCCAGCAGCTTCTCGAGGAGGTTATCCTACAATGAGCAGTTCTTC | CASSFSRRLSYNEQFF
TRBJ1-1 | NA | NA | TRBV5-4 | TGTGCCAGCAGCTTGATGCGAGGTGAAGCTTTCTTT | CASSLMRGEAFF
TRBJ1-5 | NA | few | TRBV1 | TGCACCAGCGGGGACAGTTTTCAGAATCAGCCCCAGCATTTT | CTSGDSFQNQPQHF
TRBJ1-1 | NA | NA | TRBV5-1 | TGCGCCAGCAGCCTAGACAGGTTGAACACTGAAGCTTTCTTT | CASSLDRLNTEAFF
TRBJ1-3 | NA | NA | TRBV5-4 | TGTGCCAGCAGCTTGGACACCTCTGGAAACACCATATATTTT | CASSLDTSGNTIYF
TRBJ1-5 | NA | NA | TRBV19 | TGTGCCAGAGGGGGTAGACGGGGATCACGGCCCCAGCATTTT | CARGGRRGSRPQHF
TRBJ2-2 | NA | NA | TRBV9 | TGTGCCAGCAGCGTAGCCTTGTGGGGGGAAGGGTACACCGGGGAGCTGTTTTTT | CASSVALWGEGYTGELFF
TRBJ1-4 | NA | NA | TRBV7-9 | TGTGCCAGCAGCCCCGAGGGAGGGGTCGGTGAAAAACTGTTTTTT | CASSPEGGVGEKLFF
TRBJ1-5 | NA | NA | TRBV28 | TGTGCCAGCAGTCAGACACAGGATCAGCCCCAGCATTTT | CASSQTQDQPQHF
TRBJ2-5 | NA | NA | TRBV27 | TGTGCCAGCACCCGCCGGGCTCCCGACGGGTGGGAGACCCAGTACTTC | CASTRRAPDGWETQYF
TRBJ2-3 | TRBD2 | NA | TRBV19 | TGTGCCAGTAGTGGGAGGACTAGCGGAGGGGTAGATACGCAGTATTTT | CASSGRTSGGVDTQYF
TRBJ1-1 | NA | NA | TRBV6-1 | TGTGCCAGCAGTGGTCAAGGTTTGAACACTGAAGCTTTCTTT | CASSGQGLNTEAFF
TRBJ2-3 | NA | NA | TRBV5-4 | TGTGCCAGCAGCTTGGGAGTCGCTAGAGGCACAGATACGCAGTATTTT | CASSLGVARGTDTQYF
TRBJ1-4 | NA | NA | TRBV7-9 | TGTGCCAGCAGTCCCGACATTTCAAGGGGTAATGAAAAACTGTTTTTT | CASSPDISRGNEKLFF
TRBJ1-5 | TRBD1 | NA | TRBV9 | TGTGCCAGCAGCACCACAGGGGGAGATCAGCCCCAGCATTTT | CASSTTGGDQPQHF
TRBJ1-2 | NA | few | TRBV27 | TGTGCCAGCAGTTTAGTAGGAGAAGACGGCTACACCTTC | CASSLVGEDGYTF
TRBJ1-1 | TRBD1 | NA | TRBV9 | TGTGCCAGCAGCGCAACAGGACAGGGAATGAACACTGAAGCTTTCTTT | CASSATGQGMNTEAFF
TRBJ2-3 | TRBD2 | once | TRBV5-1 | TGCGCCAGCAGCTGGTTAGCGGGGGCGCCGGATACGCAGTATTTT | CASSWLAGAPDTQYF
TRBJ2-6 | TRBD1 | NA | TRBV18 | TGTGCCAGCTCACCACAGGGACAGGGGAAATCTGGGGCCAACGTCCTGACTTTC | CASSPQGQGKSGANVLTF
TRBJ1-5 | NA | NA | TRBV5-6 | TGTGCCAGCAGCTTAAACCGGGCCCGGGATCAGCCCCAGCATTTT | CASSLNRARDQPQHF
TRBJ1-1 | NA | NA | TRBV28 | TGTGCCAGCAGTCCGGGGGGGTTTAAGACTGAAGCTTTCTTT | CASSPGGFKTEAFF
TRBJ2-1 | TRBD2 | NA | TRBV4-1 | TGCGCCAGCAGCCAATCGCGCCCAGCGGGAGATGAGCAGTTCTTC | CASSQSRPAGDEQFF
TRBJ2-1 | TRBD2 | NA | TRBV18 | TGTGCCAGCTCAGGCATAGCGGGACCAGACAATGAGCAGTTCTTC | CASSGIAGPDNEQFF
TRBJ2-1 | NA | NA | TRBV29-1 | TGCAGCGTTGAAGGGCGGACAGCCCCGAGCTCCTACAATGAGCAGTTCTTC | CSVEGRTAPSSYNEQFF
TRBJ2-1 | NA | NA | TRBV11-3 | TGTGCCAGCAGCTTTAGACAGGCCAGCTCCTACAATGAGCAGTTCTTC | CASSFRQASSYNEQFF
TRBJ1-5 | NA | NA | TRBV5-1 | TGCGCCAGGAGCCGGCCAGGGGAGAGTCGCAATCAGCCCCAGCATTTT | CARSRPGESRNQPQHF
TRBJ1-5 | NA | NA | TRBV5-1 | TGCGCCAGCAGCTTTGACAGCTTCAATCAGCCCCAGCATTTT | CASSFDSFNQPQHF
TRBJ1-2 | NA | few | TRBV2 | TGTGCCAGCACCCCGAACTATGGCTACACCTTC | CASTPNYGYTF
TRBJ2-2 | NA | NA | TRBV10-2 | TGCGCCAGCAGTGACGCTAGAGGAACGGGAACCACCGGGGAGCTGTTTTTT | CASSDARGTGTTGELFF